This T cell receptor beta chain stems from a study of cytomegalovirus exposure and HLA in healthy donors. Study-wide findings and caveats: Cytomegalovirus status was reportedly diagnosed by the classifier with high specificity and sensitivity. Usually a TCR sequence was rare, but some public TCRs were found in many donors.

Among the donors, all were healthy bone marrow donors. There were likely unrecorded immune exposures, though donors were nominally healthy when sampled. Amplification used 60 Vbeta primers and 13 Jbeta primers. The protocol was immunoSEQ multiplex PCR, while the TCRdb copy is restricted to in-frame clones and leaves out a portion. The repertoire holds over 150,000 clones, with about three quarters as singletons. On this clone: What it binds is unknown.

The receptor was isolated from a woman aged 40 to 55 in good health and CMV-seronegative. Sequencing was done on a sample of PBMCs.

The CDR3 reads CASSLGSSTDTQYF. In DNA, the CDR3 is TGTGCCAGCAGCTTGGGCAGTAGCACAGATACGCAGTATTTT. V is TRBV11-3 and J is TRBJ2-3; no reliable D call. Germline CDR1 is SGHNT and CDR2 is YENEEA. The CDR3 has 14 residues. Trimming left V 3 bases short and J 0 bases short, with 7 bases between.